These 21 T cell receptor beta chains originate from one sample sequenced in a study of shared clonotypes between healthy human individuals. Clones were read by immunoSEQ multiplex PCR, and TCRdb kept only the in-frame ones, dropping some. The sample carries roughly 1,000,000 clones, around three quarters recorded once. Input material: memory CD4+ T cells from PBMCs. As for subset: CD45RA-negative fraction. These receptors were taken from a man aged 18 to 30 in good health. Some clones in this sample may be carry-over from other donors' samples.

This sequence joins TRBV9 and TRBJ2-1; 7 bases line up with TRBD1. V lost 4 bases, J lost 3 bases, and 7 bases stayed unmatched. This CDR3 spans 15 amino acids. Germline CDR1 SGDLS, CDR2 YYNGEE. In DNA, the CDR3 is TGTGCCAGCAGCCCCGACGACAGGGTCTACAATGAGCAGTTCTTC. This codes for CASSPDDRVYNEQFF.

The chain recombines TRBV5-1 with TRBJ2-5, with TRBD2 matching 14 bases. V was pared by 3 bases and J by 4 bases, with 8 bases of the junction left unmatched. In germline, CDR1 is SGHRS, CDR2 YFSETQ. This CDR3 comprises 17 residues. DNA of the CDR3: TGCGCCAGCAGCTCTGGACTAGCGGGAGGAAAATTAGAGACCCAGTACTTC. It codes for CASSSGLAGGKLETQYF.

The chain uses TRBV30 and TRBJ2-2; D unclear. Germline V lookup: CDR1 GTSNPN, CDR2 SVGIG (reference sequence). V was trimmed by 2 bases and J by 4 bases, leaving 14 bases between them. The CDR3 contains 15 residues. CDR3 region: CAWSRGEWATGELFF. CDR3 DNA sequence: TGTGCCTGGAGTCGCGGAGAGTGGGCCACCGGGGAGCTGTTTTTT.

This chain joins TRBV7-9 and TRBJ2-3, with a tentative D call TRBD2 (5 bases). Per germline, CDR1 SEHNR and CDR2 FQNEAQ (reference sequence). Between the trimmed V and J ends, which lost 2 bases and 5 bases, there was a span of 11 bases. The CDR3 covers 14 residues. The CDR3 coding sequence is TGTGCCAGCAGCTTAAGCCCGGGGAGAGATACGCAGTATTTT. Residues: CASSLSPGRDTQYF.

Note on this clone: Other DNA variants within this sample encode the same CDR3. This chain links TRBV5-1 with TRBJ1-4; 9 bases match TRBD1. The CDR3 covers 15 residues. The ends lost 0 bases at V and 5 bases at J; junction bases unmatched: 2. CDR1 and CDR2 (germline): SGHRS, YFSETQ. The CDR3 protein is CASSLVGTGNEKLFF. For the CDR3, the DNA is TGCGCCAGCAGCTTGGTAGGGACAGGGAATGAAAAACTGTTTTTT.

This clone has a handful of counts. A much larger clonotype is one base distant, so this may be a read error. V is TRBV11-1 and J is TRBJ2-7; 7 nucleotides match TRBD1. Germline CDR1 and CDR2: SGHAT and FQDESV (reference sequence). J was trimmed by 2 bases and V by 3 bases; bases with no gene match: 1. The CDR3 loop spans 13 amino acids. Here the CDR3 reads CASSFGQAYEQYF. The CDR3 DNA is TGTGCCAGCAGCTTTGGACAGGCCTACGAGCAGTACTTC.

CDR3 sequence reads: CASSTGTEETQYF. The CDR3 DNA sequence: TGTGCCAGCAGCACCGGGACTGAAGAGACCCAGTACTTC. The chain employs TRBV11-1 and TRBJ2-5; weak D call: TRBD2 (6 bases). Trimming stripped 5 bases from V and 3 bases from J, with 10 bases between. There are 13 residues in the CDR3. The germline V gene has CDR1 SGHAT and CDR2 FQDESV (reference sequence).

The rearrangement joins TRBV2 to TRBJ2-7; no firm D call. This CDR3 spans 14 amino acids. V shed 5 bases and J shed 6 bases, with 17 bases lying between them. CDR1 is SNHLY and CDR2 is FYNNEI in the germline V gene. CDR3 residues: CASSYRTGLGEQYF. The DNA of the CDR3 is TGTGCCAGCAGTTATCGGACCGGTCTTGGCGAGCAGTACTTC.

The rearrangement joins TRBV2 to TRBJ2-5, with D possibly matching TRBD2 (6 bases). This CDR3 has 15 residues. V lost 5 bases to trimming and J lost 1 base, with 14 bases between them. Germline CDR1 is SNHLY and CDR2 is FYNNEI. The CDR3 DNA follows: TGTGCCAGCAGTCCCGGACAAGCGGGCCAAGAGACCCAGTACTTC. Translating it yields CASSPGQAGQETQYF.

With regard to this clone: Given a much more abundant clone one base away, this may be a read error. Other DNA variants within this sample encode the same CDR3. The genes are TRBV7-2 and TRBJ1-5, with unresolved D. V lost 0 bases and J lost 3, with 3 bases in between. There are 13 residues in the CDR3. In germline, CDR1 is SGHTA, CDR2 FQGNSA. The CDR3 is CASSLAFNQPQHF. In DNA form, the CDR3 reads TGTGCCAGCAGCTTAGCCTTCAATCAGCCCCAGCATTTT.

V usage is TRBV7-8 and J usage is TRBJ2-2; 14 positions agree with TRBD2. V lost 1 base, J lost 6 bases, and 4 bases stayed unmatched. CDR3 size: 17 residues. The germline CDR1 and CDR2 sequences are SGHVS and FQNEAQ. CDR3 residues: CASSLGTSGRYAGELFF. For the CDR3, the DNA is TGTGCCAGCAGCTTAGGGACTAGCGGGAGGTACGCCGGGGAGCTGTTTTTT.

The sample holds a few counts of this clone. The V and J genes are TRBV28 and TRBJ2-5; TRBD1 might be the D (7 bases). This CDR3 is 13 amino acids long. Germline lookup yields CDR1 MDHEN and CDR2 SYDVKM. The germline V and J ends were trimmed by 1 base and 7 bases, with 10 bases remaining between them. This chain's CDR3 is CASSLFQGGTQYF. The CDR3, as DNA: TGTGCCAGCAGTTTATTTCAGGGGGGGACCCAGTACTTC. Drawing the rest from reference TRBV28 and TRBJ2-5, the complete variable domain is DVKVTQSSRYLVKRTGEKVFLECVQDMDHENMFWYRQDPGLGLRLIYFSYDVKMKEKGDIPEGYSVSREKKERFSLILESASTNQTSMYLCASSLFQGGTQYFGPGTRLLVL.

The chain employs TRBV28 and TRBJ2-2, with 7 bases aligning to TRBD1. Unmatched junction bases numbered 17, after V lost 7 bases and J lost 3 bases. Germline assignment: CDR1 MDHEN and CDR2 SYDVKM. The CDR3 has 18 residues. The CDR3 sequence is CASTGHPGSRGYTGELFF. CDR3 sequence (DNA): TGTGCCAGCACAGGCCACCCAGGGTCCAGGGGGTACACCGGGGAGCTGTTTTTT.

This chain links TRBV5-1 with TRBJ2-5, with D possibly being TRBD1 (6 bases). Trimming shortened V by 4 bases and J by 2 bases, and 9 bases separated the two germline ends. CDR3 size: 13 residues. Germline V gene data show CDR1 as SGHRS and CDR2 as YFSETQ. The DNA for the CDR3 is TGCGCCAGCAGCGGTACAGGGCAAGAGACCCAGTACTTC. Amino acid sequence: CASSGTGQETQYF.

The chain combines TRBV27 with TRBJ2-6; no firm D call. The germline CDR1 and CDR2 sequences are MNHEY and SMNVEV (reference sequence). V dropped 6 bases and J dropped 2 bases, with 14 bases sitting between them. The CDR3 consists of 16 residues. The CDR3 here is CASSHTQSPGANVLTF. The CDR3 coding sequence is TGTGCCAGCAGCCATACCCAGTCTCCTGGGGCCAACGTCCTGACTTTC.

The chain uses TRBV4-2 and TRBJ2-7, with TRBD2 matching 7 bases. The CDR3 runs 17 residues. J gave up 1 base and V 1 base, and 10 bases lay outside the gene matches. From germline, CDR1 is LGHNA and CDR2 YNFKEQ. CDR3 residues: CASSQVAGVLSSYEQYF. CDR3 nucleotide sequence: TGTGCCAGCAGCCAAGTGGCGGGAGTGCTCTCATCCTACGAGCAGTACTTC.

This clone was seen only a few times. The chain carries TRBV18 and TRBJ1-1, with D possibly matching TRBD1 (6 bases). V lost 3 bases and J lost 4, with 9 bases in between. This CDR3 region has 13 residues. The V gene's germline CDR1 is KGHSH and CDR2 LQKENI. For the CDR3, the DNA is TGTGCCAGCTCACCCCAGGGGATCACTGAAGCTTTCTTT. This codes for CASSPQGITEAFF.

The chain uses TRBV11-2 and TRBJ2-5, with 10 bases lining up with TRBD2. The CDR3 is made up of 17 amino acids. Germline V gene data show CDR1 as SGHAT and CDR2 as FQNNGV. J lost 5 bases, V lost 5 bases, and 14 bases had no gene match. The CDR3 region is CASSLAGVKFFAETQYF. For the CDR3, the DNA is TGTGCCAGCAGCCTAGCGGGAGTAAAGTTTTTCGCGGAGACCCAGTACTTC.

This clone was observed a handful of times. The chain joins TRBV27 to TRBJ2-7, with D perhaps assigned TRBD1 or TRBD2 (5 bases each). V was pared by 7 bases and J by 2 bases, with 15 bases between. Germline V gene sequence: CDR1 MNHEY, CDR2 SMNVEV (reference sequence). The CDR3 extends over 14 amino acids. Here the CDR3 DNA reads TGTGCCAGCACCCCAGGGAGAGGGACCTACGAGCAGTACTTC. Protein sequence: CASTPGRGTYEQYF.

The rearrangement links TRBV6-1 to TRBJ1-2; 12 bases are shared with TRBD1. The V and J ends lost 4 bases and 7 bases, in that order; junction bases with no gene match: 7. The length of the CDR3 is 15 residues. CDR1 and CDR2 from the germline V gene are MNHNS and SASEGT. Written as DNA, the CDR3 is TGTGCCAGCAGTGGCTTTGGGACAGGGGGCTCTGGCTACACCTTC. Translating it yields CASSGFGTGGSGYTF.

This clone has only one observation. The chain employs TRBV6-1 and TRBJ2-1, with TRBD1 identical over 8 bases. CDR1 is MNHNS and CDR2 is SASEGT in the germline V gene. The CDR3 totals 14 residues. Germline trimming cut 3 bases from V and 10 bases from J; bases unmatched to any gene: 8. The CDR3 sequence: CASSDLGQGREQFF. In DNA, the CDR3 is TGTGCCAGCAGTGACTTAGGACAGGGCAGGGAGCAGTTCTTC.